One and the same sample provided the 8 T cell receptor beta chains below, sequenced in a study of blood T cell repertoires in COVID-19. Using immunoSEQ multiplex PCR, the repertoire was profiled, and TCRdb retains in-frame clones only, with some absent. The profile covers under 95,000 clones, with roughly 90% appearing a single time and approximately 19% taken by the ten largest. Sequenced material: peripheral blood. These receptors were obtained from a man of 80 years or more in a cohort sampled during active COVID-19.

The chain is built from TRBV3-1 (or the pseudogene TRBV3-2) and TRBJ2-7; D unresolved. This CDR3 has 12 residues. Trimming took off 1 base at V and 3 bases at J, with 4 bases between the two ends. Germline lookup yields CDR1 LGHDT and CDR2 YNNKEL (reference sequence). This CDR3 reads CASSQAGYEQYV. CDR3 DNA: TGTGCCAGCAGCCAAGCAGGCTACGAGCAGTACGTC.

The CDR3 loop reads CASADRVGQPQHF. CDR3 nucleotide sequence: TGTGCCAGCGCGGACAGGGTGGGTCAGCCCCAGCATTTT. The chain joins TRBV19 to TRBJ1-5; 8 positions agree with TRBD1. J gave up 6 bases and V 9 bases, and 7 bases lay outside the gene matches. Germline values: CDR1 LNHDA, CDR2 SQIVND (reference sequence). The CDR3 is made up of 13 amino acids. The full variable domain, rest sourced from reference TRBV19 and TRBJ1-5, is DGGITQSPKYLFRKEGQNVTLSCEQNLNHDAMYWYRQDPGQGLRLIYYSQIVNDFQKGDIAEGYSVSREKKESFPLTVTSAQKNPTAFYLCASADRVGQPQHFGDGTRLSIL.

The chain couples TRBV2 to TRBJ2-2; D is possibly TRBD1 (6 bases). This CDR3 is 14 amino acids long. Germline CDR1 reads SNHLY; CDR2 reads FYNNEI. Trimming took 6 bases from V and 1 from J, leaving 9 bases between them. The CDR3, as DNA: TGTGCCAGCAGGGGGGCATTGAACACCGGGGAGCTGTTTTTT. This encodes CASRGALNTGELFF. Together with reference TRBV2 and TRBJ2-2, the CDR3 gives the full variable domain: EPEVTQTPSHQVTQMGQEVILRCVPISNHLYFYWYRQILGQKVEFLVSFYNNEISEKSEIFDDQFSVERPDGSNFTLKIRSTKLEDSAMYFCASRGALNTGELFFGEGSRLTVL.

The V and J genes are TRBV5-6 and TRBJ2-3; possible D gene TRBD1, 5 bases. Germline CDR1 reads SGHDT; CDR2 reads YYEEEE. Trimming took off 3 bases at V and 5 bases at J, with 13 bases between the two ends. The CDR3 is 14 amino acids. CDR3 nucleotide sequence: TGTGCCAGCAGCTCTCAGGGTGGCAGAGATACGCAGTATTTT. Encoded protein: CASSSQGGRDTQYF.

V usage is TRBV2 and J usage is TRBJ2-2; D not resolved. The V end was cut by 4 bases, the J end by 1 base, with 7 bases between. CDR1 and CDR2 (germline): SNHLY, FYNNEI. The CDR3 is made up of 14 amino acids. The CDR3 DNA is TGTGCCAGCAGTGGGTCTAGGAACACCGGGGAGCTGTTTTTT. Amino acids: CASSGSRNTGELFF.

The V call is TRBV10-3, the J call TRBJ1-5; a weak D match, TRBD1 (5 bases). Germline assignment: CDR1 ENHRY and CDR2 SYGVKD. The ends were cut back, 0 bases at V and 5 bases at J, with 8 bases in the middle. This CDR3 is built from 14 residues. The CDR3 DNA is TGTGCCATCAGTGAGTCTGGAGGGGATCAGCCCCAGCATTTT. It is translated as CAISESGGDQPQHF.

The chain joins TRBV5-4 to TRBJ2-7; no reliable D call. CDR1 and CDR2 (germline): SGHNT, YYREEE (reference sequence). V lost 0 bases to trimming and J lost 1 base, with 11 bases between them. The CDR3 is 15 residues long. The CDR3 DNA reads TGTGCCAGCAGCTTGGCGGCAGGCAATTCCTACGAGCAGTACTTC. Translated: CASSLAAGNSYEQYF.

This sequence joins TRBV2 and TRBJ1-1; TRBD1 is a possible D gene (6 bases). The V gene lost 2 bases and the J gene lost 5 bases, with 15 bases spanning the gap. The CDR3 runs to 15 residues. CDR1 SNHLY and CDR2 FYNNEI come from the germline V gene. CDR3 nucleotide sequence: TGTGCCAGCAGTGAACTGGGGGCCCCGGGGACTGAAGCTTTCTTT. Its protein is CASSELGAPGTEAFF.